This TCR beta chain came from a study of T cell responses to AZD1222 COVID-19 vaccine. Study results and limitations: Compared with day 0, the breadth and depth of the Spike-specific TCR repertoire rose significantly after two doses of AZD1222. No day 14 peak samples; only post-peak repertoires were characterized.

Trimming shortened V by 1 base and J by 5 bases, and 14 bases separated the two germline ends. The CDR3 consists of 15 residues. Germline V gives CDR1 MNHNY, CDR2 SVGAGI (reference sequence). This clone has a single count. No antigen is known for it. Here immunoSEQ multiplex PCR was the method, and the copy in TCRdb shows in-frame clones only, minus some. The sample lists 140,000 or so clones; roughly 87% were seen once. Material: peripheral blood, obtained 28 days after the second AZD1222 dose. This receptor was obtained from an adult who received the AZD1222 COVID-19 vaccine. This sequence joins TRBV6-6 and TRBJ1-1, with TRBD1 as a possible D gene (5 bases). The CDR3 DNA follows: TGTGCCAGCAGTTACTACGGGGGAGGTTCGACTGAAGCTTTCTTT. It translates to CASSYYGGGSTEAFF.